Listed below are T cell receptor beta chains from one sample, sequenced in a study of shared clonotypes between healthy human individuals. Sequencing used immunoSEQ multiplex PCR; TCRdb keeps in-frame clones, though not all of them. This table has fewer than 700,000 clones, 70% to 80% appearing once. Sequencing was carried out using PBMCs. Every receptor here comes from a woman in her thirties or forties in good health. Some clones in this sample may be carry-over from other donors' samples. The CDR3 runs from the conserved cysteine through the conserved F or W. Where a row states a size, it is once, few, many or the class of an expanded clone; other rows omit it.

abundance: few; j_gene: TRBJ2-7; v_gene: TRBV18; CDR3aa: CASSPPNRGYEQYF
abundance: NA; j_gene: TRBJ2-3; v_gene: TRBV10-1; CDR3aa: CASSATPESTDTQYF
abundance: NA; j_gene: TRBJ1-5; v_gene: TRBV27; CDR3aa: CASSVRVRVHQPQHF
abundance: NA; j_gene: TRBJ2-1; v_gene: TRBV4-2; CDR3aa: CASSQASTSGSYEQFF
abundance: few; j_gene: NA; v_gene: TRBV27; CDR3aa: CASSPDGVNAYEQYF
abundance: NA; j_gene: TRBJ1-4; v_gene: TRBV30; CDR3aa: CAWSDRGLANEKLFF
abundance: NA; j_gene: TRBJ1-4; v_gene: TRBV11-2; CDR3aa: CASRTDNEKLFF
abundance: NA; j_gene: TRBJ2-1; v_gene: TRBV10-3; CDR3aa: CATARGYNEQFF
abundance: NA; j_gene: TRBJ2-7; v_gene: TRBV7-6; CDR3aa: CASSRGLAGGRYEQYF
abundance: NA; j_gene: TRBJ2-7; v_gene: TRBV19; CDR3aa: CASSTGQSYEQYF
abundance: NA; j_gene: TRBJ1-1; v_gene: TRBV15; CDR3aa: CATSSGVGGDTEAFF
abundance: once; j_gene: TRBJ2-1; v_gene: TRBV10-1; CDR3aa: CASSSSRVGEQFF
abundance: once; j_gene: TRBJ2-1; v_gene: TRBV19; CDR3aa: CASSMLRGVTYNEQFF
abundance: NA; j_gene: TRBJ1-2; v_gene: TRBV30; CDR3aa: CAWKRIQPNYGYTF
abundance: once; j_gene: TRBJ2-3; v_gene: TRBV5-1; CDR3aa: CASSLYELTQYF
abundance: NA; j_gene: TRBJ1-2; v_gene: TRBV28; CDR3aa: CASSLRRQGYYGYTF
abundance: NA; j_gene: TRBJ2-1; v_gene: TRBV5-8; CDR3aa: CASSLVAGGPWDEQFF
abundance: NA; j_gene: TRBJ2-1; v_gene: TRBV2; CDR3aa: CASRTPQRGYEQFF
abundance: NA; j_gene: TRBJ1-1; v_gene: TRBV2; CDR3aa: CASLTEINTEAFF
abundance: NA; j_gene: TRBJ2-2; v_gene: TRBV25-1; CDR3aa: CASSGDTHAGELFF
abundance: few; j_gene: TRBJ1-5; v_gene: TRBV21-1; CDR3aa: CASSTDQPQHF
abundance: NA; j_gene: TRBJ2-7; v_gene: TRBV28; CDR3aa: CASSSVAGITYEQYF
abundance: NA; j_gene: TRBJ1-1; v_gene: TRBV5-1; CDR3aa: CASSLIKGNTEAFF
abundance: NA; j_gene: TRBJ2-1; v_gene: TRBV7-5; CDR3aa: CVRSFPPSGRASEQFF
abundance: once; j_gene: TRBJ1-4; v_gene: TRBV2; CDR3aa: CASRKTGGWGEKLFF
abundance: NA; j_gene: TRBJ2-1; v_gene: TRBV5-1; CDR3aa: CASIGEVWDNEQFF
abundance: NA; j_gene: TRBJ2-7; v_gene: TRBV5-1; CDR3aa: CASSLTGEAYEQYF
abundance: NA; j_gene: TRBJ2-7; v_gene: TRBV7-9; CDR3aa: CASSLDKYEQYF
abundance: NA; j_gene: TRBJ1-5; v_gene: TRBV5-6; CDR3aa: CASSSRSRRGDQPQHF
abundance: few; j_gene: TRBJ2-1; v_gene: TRBV11-2; CDR3aa: CASSPITGAYNEQFF
abundance: few; j_gene: TRBJ1-1; v_gene: TRBV5-6; CDR3aa: CASSYTDENTEAFF
abundance: few; j_gene: TRBJ1-2; v_gene: TRBV11-2; CDR3aa: CASSPSDLSGGYTF
abundance: NA; j_gene: TRBJ2-1; v_gene: TRBV11-2; CDR3aa: CASSLGTGRGNEQFF
abundance: NA; j_gene: TRBJ2-3; v_gene: TRBV10-3; CDR3aa: CAIRHGLAGTDTQYF
abundance: once; j_gene: TRBJ2-7; v_gene: TRBV6-1; CDR3aa: CASRSTGSPSYEQYF
abundance: NA; j_gene: TRBJ2-1; v_gene: TRBV28; CDR3aa: CASSSTGSGYNEQFF
abundance: NA; j_gene: TRBJ2-6; v_gene: TRBV4-3; CDR3aa: CASSQDLTAYHSGANVLTF
abundance: NA; j_gene: TRBJ1-4; v_gene: TRBV9; CDR3aa: CASVRQGDEKLFF
abundance: once; j_gene: TRBJ2-7; v_gene: TRBV11-1; CDR3aa: CASSLLDTYEQYF
abundance: NA; j_gene: TRBJ2-3; v_gene: TRBV2; CDR3aa: CASSRGSQGRLGDTQYF
abundance: once; j_gene: TRBJ2-3; v_gene: TRBV4-1; CDR3aa: CASSQGPTEADTQYF